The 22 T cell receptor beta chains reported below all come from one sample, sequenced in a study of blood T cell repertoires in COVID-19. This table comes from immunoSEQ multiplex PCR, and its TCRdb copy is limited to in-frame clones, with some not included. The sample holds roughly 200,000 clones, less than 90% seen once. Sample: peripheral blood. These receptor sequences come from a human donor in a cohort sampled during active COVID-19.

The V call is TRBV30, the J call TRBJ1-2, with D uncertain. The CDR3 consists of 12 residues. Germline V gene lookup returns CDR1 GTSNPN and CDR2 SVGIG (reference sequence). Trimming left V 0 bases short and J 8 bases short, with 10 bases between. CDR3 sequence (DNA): TGTGCCTGGAGTGTACTTACAGAGGGCTACACCTTC. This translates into CAWSVLTEGYTF.

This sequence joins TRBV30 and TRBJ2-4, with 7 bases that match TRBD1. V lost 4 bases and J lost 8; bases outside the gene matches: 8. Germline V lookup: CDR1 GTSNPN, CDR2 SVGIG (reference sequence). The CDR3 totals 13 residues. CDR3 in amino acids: CAWKLRGRDIQYF. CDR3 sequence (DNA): TGTGCCTGGAAACTAAGGGGGCGCGACATTCAGTACTTC.

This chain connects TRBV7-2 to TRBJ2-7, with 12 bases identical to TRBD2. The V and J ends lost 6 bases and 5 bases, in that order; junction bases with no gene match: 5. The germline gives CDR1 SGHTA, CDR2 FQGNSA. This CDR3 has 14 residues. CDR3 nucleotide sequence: TGTGCCAGCAGATCTAGCGGGAGGGCCCACGAGCAGTACTTC. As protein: CASRSSGRAHEQYF.

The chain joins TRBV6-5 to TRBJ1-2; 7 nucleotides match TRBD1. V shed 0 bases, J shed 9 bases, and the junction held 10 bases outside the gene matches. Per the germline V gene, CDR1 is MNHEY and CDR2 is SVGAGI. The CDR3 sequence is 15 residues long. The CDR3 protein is CASSYSERTGERYTF. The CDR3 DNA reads TGTGCCAGCAGTTACTCGGAAAGGACAGGAGAGCGCTACACCTTC.

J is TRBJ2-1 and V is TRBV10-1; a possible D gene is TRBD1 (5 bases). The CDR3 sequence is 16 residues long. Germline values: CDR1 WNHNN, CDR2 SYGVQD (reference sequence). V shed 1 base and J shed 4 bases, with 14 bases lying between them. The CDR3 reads CASSEFRGRQYNEQFF. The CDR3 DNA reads TGCGCCAGCAGTGAGTTTAGGGGCCGACAGTACAATGAGCAGTTCTTC.

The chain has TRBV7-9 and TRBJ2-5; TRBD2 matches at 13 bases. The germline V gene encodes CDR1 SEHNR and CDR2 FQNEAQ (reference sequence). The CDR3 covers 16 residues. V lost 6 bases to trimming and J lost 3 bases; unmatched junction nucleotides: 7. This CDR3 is CASSKLAGGLKETQYF. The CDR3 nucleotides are TGTGCCAGCAGTAAACTAGCGGGAGGGTTAAAAGAGACCCAGTACTTC.

The CDR3 coding sequence is TGTGCCAGCAGCGTCCAAGGAGCGGGGGCCAACGTCCTGACTTTC. Its protein is CASSVQGAGANVLTF. The chain employs TRBV7-9 and TRBJ2-6; no firm D call. V was shortened by 5 bases and J by 4 bases, with 12 bases between the two germline ends. Germline assignment: CDR1 SEHNR and CDR2 FQNEAQ (reference sequence). The length of the CDR3 is 15 residues.

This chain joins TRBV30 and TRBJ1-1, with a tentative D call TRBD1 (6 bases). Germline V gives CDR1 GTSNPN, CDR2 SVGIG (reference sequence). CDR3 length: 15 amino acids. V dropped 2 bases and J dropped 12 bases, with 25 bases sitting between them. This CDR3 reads CAWSPTRVGALPPFF. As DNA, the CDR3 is TGTGCCTGGAGTCCGACCAGGGTGGGGGCCCTGCCCCCTTTCTTT.

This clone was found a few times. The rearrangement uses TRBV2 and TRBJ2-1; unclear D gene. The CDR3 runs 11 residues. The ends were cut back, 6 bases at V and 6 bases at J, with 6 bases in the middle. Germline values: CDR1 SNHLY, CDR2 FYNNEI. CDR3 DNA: TGTGCCAGCAGCGCGTTCAATGAGCAGTTCTTC. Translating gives CASSAFNEQFF.

The CDR3 is CAAGSSGSKNEQFF. In DNA form, the CDR3 reads TGTGCCGCAGGCTCTAGCGGGAGTAAGAATGAGCAGTTCTTC. The gene calls are TRBV10-3 and TRBJ2-1; 10 bases agree with TRBD2. The CDR3 spans 14 residues. Germline CDR1 is ENHRY and CDR2 is SYGVKD. V was clipped by 11 bases and J by 7 bases; unmatched bases: 11.

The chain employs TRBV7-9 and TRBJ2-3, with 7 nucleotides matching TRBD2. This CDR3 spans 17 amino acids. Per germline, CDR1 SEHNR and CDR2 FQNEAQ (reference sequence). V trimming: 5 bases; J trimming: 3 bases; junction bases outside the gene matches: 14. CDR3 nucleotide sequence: TGTGCCAGCAGCATCTCGCCTTACAAAGCGGGGACAGATACGCAGTATTTT. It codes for CASSISPYKAGTDTQYF.

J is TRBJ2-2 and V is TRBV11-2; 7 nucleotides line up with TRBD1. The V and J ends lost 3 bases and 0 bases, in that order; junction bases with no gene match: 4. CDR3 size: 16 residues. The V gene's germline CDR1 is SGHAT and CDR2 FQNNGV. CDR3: CASSFSQGANTGELFF. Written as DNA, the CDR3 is TGTGCCAGCAGCTTTTCGCAGGGGGCGAACACCGGGGAGCTGTTTTTT.

The DNA of the CDR3 is TGTGCCAGCAGTAGTCCGGTTTTCTACAATGAGCAGTTCTTC. It is translated as CASSSPVFYNEQFF. The V call is TRBV6-5, the J call TRBJ2-1; D is unresolved. V was clipped by 5 bases and J by 3 bases, with 11 bases between them. The CDR3 runs to 14 residues. CDR1 is MNHEY and CDR2 is SVGAGI in the germline V gene.

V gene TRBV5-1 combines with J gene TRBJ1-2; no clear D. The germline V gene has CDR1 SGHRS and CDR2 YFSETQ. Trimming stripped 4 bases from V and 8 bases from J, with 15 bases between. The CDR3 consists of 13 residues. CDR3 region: CASSLSGMEGYTF. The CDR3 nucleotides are TGCGCCAGCAGCCTTTCGGGGATGGAGGGCTACACCTTC.

The CDR3 loop reads CASSGVDQETQYF. The DNA for the CDR3 is TGTGCCAGCAGCGGAGTCGACCAAGAGACCCAGTACTTC. The chain links TRBV9 to TRBJ2-5; D gene uncertain. Germline CDR1 SGDLS, CDR2 YYNGEE. This CDR3 has 13 residues. Trimming shortened V by 3 bases and J by 0 bases, and 6 bases separated the two germline ends.

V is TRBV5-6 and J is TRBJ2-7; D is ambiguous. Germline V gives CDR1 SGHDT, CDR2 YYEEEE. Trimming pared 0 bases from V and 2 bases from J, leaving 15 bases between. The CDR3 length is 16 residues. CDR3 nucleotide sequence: TGTGCCAGCAGCTTGGGTTCGGTCTACTCAACCTACGAGCAGTACTTC. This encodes CASSLGSVYSTYEQYF.

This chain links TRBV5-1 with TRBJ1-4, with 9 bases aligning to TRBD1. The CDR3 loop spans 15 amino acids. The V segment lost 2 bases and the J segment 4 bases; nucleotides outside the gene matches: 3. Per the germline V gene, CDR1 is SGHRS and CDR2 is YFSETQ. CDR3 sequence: CASSFAGQGNEKLFF. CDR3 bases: TGCGCCAGCAGCTTCGCGGGACAGGGTAATGAAAAACTGTTTTTT.

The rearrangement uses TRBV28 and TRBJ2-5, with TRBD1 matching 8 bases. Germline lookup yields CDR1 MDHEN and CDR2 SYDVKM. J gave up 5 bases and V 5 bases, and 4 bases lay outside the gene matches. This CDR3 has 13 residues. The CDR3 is CASSRTGLETQYF. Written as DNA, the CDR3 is TGTGCCAGCAGTAGGACAGGGCTGGAGACCCAGTACTTC.

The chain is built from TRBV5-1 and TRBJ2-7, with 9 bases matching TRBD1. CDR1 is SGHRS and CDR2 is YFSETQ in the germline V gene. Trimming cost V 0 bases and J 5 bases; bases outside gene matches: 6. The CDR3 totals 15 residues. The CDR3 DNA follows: TGCGCCAGCAGCTTGGGCGGGACAGGGCCCCACGAGCAGTACTTC. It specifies CASSLGGTGPHEQYF.

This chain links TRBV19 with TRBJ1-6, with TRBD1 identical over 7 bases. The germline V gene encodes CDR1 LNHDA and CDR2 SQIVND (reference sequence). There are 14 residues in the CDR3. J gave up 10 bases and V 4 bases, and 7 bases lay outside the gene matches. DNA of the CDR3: TGTGCCAGTAGTAGGGAGACAGGGACCTCACCCCTCCACTTT. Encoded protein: CASSRETGTSPLHF.

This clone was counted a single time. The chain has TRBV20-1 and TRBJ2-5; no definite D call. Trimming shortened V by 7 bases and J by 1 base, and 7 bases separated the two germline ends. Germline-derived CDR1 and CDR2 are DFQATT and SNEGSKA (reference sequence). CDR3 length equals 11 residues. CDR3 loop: CSVYTQETQYF. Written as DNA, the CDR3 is TGCAGTGTGTACACCCAAGAGACCCAGTACTTC.

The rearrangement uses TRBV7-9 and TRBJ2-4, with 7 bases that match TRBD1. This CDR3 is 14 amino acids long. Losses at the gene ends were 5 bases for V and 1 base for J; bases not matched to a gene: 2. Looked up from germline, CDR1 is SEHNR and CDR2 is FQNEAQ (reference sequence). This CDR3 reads CASSLTGAKNIQYF. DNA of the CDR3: TGTGCCAGCAGCCTGACAGGGGCCAAAAACATTCAGTACTTC.